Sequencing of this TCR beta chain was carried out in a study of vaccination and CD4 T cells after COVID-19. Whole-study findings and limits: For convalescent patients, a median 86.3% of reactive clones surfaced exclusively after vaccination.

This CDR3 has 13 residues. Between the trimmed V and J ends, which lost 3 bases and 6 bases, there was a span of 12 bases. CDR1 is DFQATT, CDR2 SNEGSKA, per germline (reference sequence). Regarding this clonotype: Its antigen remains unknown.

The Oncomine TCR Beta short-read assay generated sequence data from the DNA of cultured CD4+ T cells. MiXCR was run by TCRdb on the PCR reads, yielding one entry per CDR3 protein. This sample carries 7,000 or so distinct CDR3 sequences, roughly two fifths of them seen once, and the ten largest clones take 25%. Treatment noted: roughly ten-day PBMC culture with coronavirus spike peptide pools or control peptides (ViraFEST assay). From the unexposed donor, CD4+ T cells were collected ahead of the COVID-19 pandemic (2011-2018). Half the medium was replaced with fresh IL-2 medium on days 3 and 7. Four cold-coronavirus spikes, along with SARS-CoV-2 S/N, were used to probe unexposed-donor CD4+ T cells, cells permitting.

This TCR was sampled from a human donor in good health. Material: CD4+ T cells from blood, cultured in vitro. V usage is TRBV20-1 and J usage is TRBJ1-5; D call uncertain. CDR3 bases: TGCAGTGCTAGCCCCAGCCTGGCTCAGCCCCAGCATTTT. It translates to CSASPSLAQPQHF.